Listed below are T cell receptor beta chains from one sample, sequenced in a study of TIL therapy for anti-PD-1-resistant metastatic lung cancer. Generated by immunoSEQ multiplex PCR, the TCRdb table keeps only in-frame clones and is missing some. The profile shows about 21,000 clones, roughly 79% of them singletons. Material: blood, obtained at baseline. The source is a person aged 25-85 years with non-small cell lung cancer. CDR3s include the opening cysteine and the closing phenylalanine or tryptophan. D genes are given only for firm matches. A clone size is listed for some rows: how often the clone was seen (once, few, many), or a class if it is expanded.

>.|15|TRBJ1-5|.|TRBV5-6
CASSLGTGWSQPQHF
TGTGCCAGCAGCTTGGGAACAGGGTGGAGCCAGCCCCAGCATTTT
>.|11|TRBJ2-5|.|TRBV29-1
CSSSGGETQYF
TGCAGCTCTTCGGGGGGCGAGACCCAGTACTTC
>.|15|TRBJ1-2|.|TRBV11-2
CASSRRLQAGQGYTF
TGTGCCAGCAGCAGGAGGCTCCAAGCTGGGCAGGGCTACACCTTC
>TRBD1|15|TRBJ2-3|.|TRBV29-1
CSVDNRGQRTDTQYF
TGCAGCGTCGATAACAGGGGCCAACGCACAGATACGCAGTATTTT
>.|12|TRBJ1-2|once|TRBV6-1
CASSATVSGYTF
TGTGCCAGCAGCGCGACAGTATCTGGCTACACCTTC
>.|15|TRBJ1-1|.|TRBV2
CASSVSLGGITEAFF
TGTGCCAGCAGTGTTAGTCTGGGGGGGATCACTGAAGCTTTCTTT
>.|15|TRBJ2-7|.|TRBV5-5
CASSPLVLRSYEQYF
TGTGCCAGCAGCCCTCTCGTCCTCCGTTCCTACGAGCAGTACTTC
>.|14|TRBJ2-7|.|TRBV19
CASSITGPTYEQYF
TGTGCCAGTAGTATTACGGGGCCCACCTACGAGCAGTACTTC
>.|12|TRBJ2-3|.|TRBV28
CASSPLVDTQYF
TGTGCCAGCAGTCCACTAGTTGATACGCAGTATTTT
>TRBD2|17|TRBJ2-5|.|TRBV5-6
CASSSRASGGFRETQYF
TGTGCCAGCAGCTCGCGGGCGAGCGGGGGTTTCCGAGAGACCCAGTACTTC
>.|13|TRBJ1-2|.|TRBV7-2
CASSSFSNYGYTF
TGTGCCAGCAGCTCCTTTTCGAACTATGGCTACACCTTC
>TRBD2|15|TRBJ2-1|.|TRBV5-4
CASSSGLGAYNEQFF
TGTGCCAGCAGCTCCGGACTAGGGGCCTACAATGAGCAGTTCTTC
>.|11|TRBJ2-1|.|TRBV20-1
CSAVEYNEQFF
TGCAGTGCAGTGGAGTACAATGAGCAGTTCTTC
>.|15|TRBJ2-1|.|TRBV6-1
CASSASGRRYNEQFF
TGTGCCAGCAGTGCTTCGGGACGAAGATACAATGAGCAGTTCTTC
>.|13|TRBJ2-5|.|TRBV6-6
CASSYGPGETQYF
TGTGCCAGCAGTTATGGGCCCGGGGAGACCCAGTACTTC
>TRBD1|17|TRBJ2-3|.|TRBV7-8
CASSLVERDRGFYTQYF
TGTGCCAGCAGCTTAGTCGAACGGGACAGGGGGTTTTATACGCAGTATTTT
>.|17|TRBJ2-6|.|TRBV28
CASSVIRQGPGANVLTF
TGTGCCAGCAGTGTTATCCGGCAGGGCCCAGGGGCCAACGTCCTGACTTTC
>TRBD2|15|TRBJ2-4|.|TRBV28
CASSFLGGSKNIQYF
TGTGCCAGCAGTTTTCTGGGGGGGTCCAAAAACATTCAGTACTTC
>.|13|TRBJ1-4|.|TRBV5-4
CASSSGRDEKLFF
TGTGCCAGCAGCTCCGGGAGGGATGAAAAACTGTTTTTT
>.|13|TRBJ2-2|.|TRBV29-1
CSATGGGTGELFF
TGCAGCGCCACCGGGGGAGGCACCGGGGAGCTGTTTTTT
>TRBD1|16|TRBJ1-1|.|TRBV28
CASSPPGQAPAVRAFF
TGTGCCAGCAGCCCTCCCGGACAGGCGCCGGCCGTGAGAGCTTTCTTT
>TRBD1|18|TRBJ1-6|.|TRBV7-9
CASSERGTGSGYNSPLHF
TGTGCCAGCAGCGAACGGGGGACAGGATCCGGTTATAATTCACCCCTCCACTTT
>.|11|TRBJ2-1|.|TRBV5-1
CASRNYNEQFF
TGCGCCAGCCGGAATTACAATGAGCAGTTCTTC
>.|12|TRBJ1-5|few|TRBV28
CASSLPNQPQHF
TGTGCCAGCAGTTTACCTAACCAGCCCCAGCATTTT
>.|17|TRBJ2-7|once|TRBV21-1
CASSNGNLTGSFYEQYF
TGTGCCAGCAGCAACGGGAACTTGACAGGGTCCTTCTACGAGCAGTACTTC
>TRBD1|16|TRBJ1-2|once|TRBV27
CASSLWAGQGAGGYTF
TGTGCCAGCAGTTTATGGGCGGGACAGGGGGCGGGTGGCTACACCTTC
>.|14|TRBJ1-1|.|TRBV5-1
CASSFGVVNTEAFF
TGCGCCAGCAGCTTTGGGGTTGTGAACACTGAAGCTTTCTTT
>.|12|TRBJ2-7|.|TRBV29-1
CSVVDGRYEQYF
TGCAGCGTTGTCGACGGCCGCTACGAGCAGTACTTC
>.|13|TRBJ1-2|.|TRBV7-2
CASRPTGPSGYTF
TGTGCCAGCAGGCCTACAGGGCCCAGTGGCTACACCTTC
>TRBD1|15|TRBJ2-1|.|TRBV19
CASSEDRSSYNEQFF
TGTGCCAGTAGTGAGGACAGGAGCTCCTACAATGAGCAGTTCTTC
>.|14|TRBJ2-7|.|TRBV5-1
CASSSGGASDEQYF
TGCGCCAGCAGCTCCGGCGGGGCCTCGGACGAGCAGTACTTC